Described below is a single T cell receptor beta chain sequence and its context. No antigen is known for it. The data were obtained in a study of shared clonotypes between healthy human individuals. Trimming cost V 5 bases and J 4 bases, with 4 bases left between them. The CDR3 spans 11 residues. Germline lookup yields CDR1 MNHNY and CDR2 SVGAGI (reference sequence). Healthy and HIV-negative, the adult donors had no recent acute infections or vaccinations. Each donor was a Caucasian adult residing in Nashville, Tennessee. Study results and limitations: Compared with clonotypes that all four donors shared, non-shared clonotypes had lower generation probabilities. Memory subsets generally showed smaller estimated richness than naive subsets did.

The repertoire was sequenced with immunoSEQ multiplex PCR; TCRdb's copy has only in-frame clones and lacks some. The sample holds about 960,000 clones, 76% seen once. V is TRBV6-6 and J is TRBJ2-3; D uncertain. Material: memory CD4+ T cells sorted from blood. Sample subset: CD45RA-negative fraction. The clonotype comes from a man younger than 35 in good health. CDR3 loop: CASSIADTQYF. CDR3 nucleotides: TGTGCCAGCAGTATAGCAGATACGCAGTATTTT.